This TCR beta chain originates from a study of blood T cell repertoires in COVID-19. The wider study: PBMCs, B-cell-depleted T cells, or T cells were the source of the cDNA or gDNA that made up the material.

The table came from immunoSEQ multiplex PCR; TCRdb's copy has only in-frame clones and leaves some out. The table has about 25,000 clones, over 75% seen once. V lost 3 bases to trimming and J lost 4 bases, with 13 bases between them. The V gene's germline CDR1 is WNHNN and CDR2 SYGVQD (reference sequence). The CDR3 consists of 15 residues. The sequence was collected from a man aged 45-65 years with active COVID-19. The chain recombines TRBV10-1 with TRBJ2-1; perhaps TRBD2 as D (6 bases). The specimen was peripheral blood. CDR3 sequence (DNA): TGCGCCAGCAGTGATCCGGGACTGTCATACAATGAGCAGTTCTTC. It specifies CASSDPGLSYNEQFF.